This T cell receptor beta chain comes out of a study of shared clonotypes between healthy human individuals. About the research overall: Those who served as donors were two women and three men between the ages of 18 and 49.

Naive CD8 cells were CD45RO-negative, positively selected for CCR7, excluding terminally differentiated effector memory CD45RA+ cells. From germline, CDR1 is SGDLS and CDR2 YYNGEE. The CDR3 is made up of 15 amino acids. Unmatched junction bases numbered 10, after V lost 4 bases and J lost 8 bases. The test was conducted at deep level. Every immunoSEQ plate was one replicate of a subset's evenly spread DNA. Approximately 200 ng DNA, tens of thousands of T cell genomes, went into each sorted-subset replicate PCR. Assay: immunoSEQ multiplex PCR; the TCRdb copy retains only in-frame clones and omits some. The sample yields approximately 740,000 clones, about 92% seen once.

This chain uses TRBV9 with TRBJ1-4; 8 bases are a match to TRBD1. The sequencing input was naive CD8+ T cells sorted from blood. The TCR originated in a man aged 30 to 39 in good health. CDR3 in DNA: TGTGCCAGCAGCTCTGACGGGACAGGTATCGAAAAACTGTTTTTT. This translates into CASSSDGTGIEKLFF.